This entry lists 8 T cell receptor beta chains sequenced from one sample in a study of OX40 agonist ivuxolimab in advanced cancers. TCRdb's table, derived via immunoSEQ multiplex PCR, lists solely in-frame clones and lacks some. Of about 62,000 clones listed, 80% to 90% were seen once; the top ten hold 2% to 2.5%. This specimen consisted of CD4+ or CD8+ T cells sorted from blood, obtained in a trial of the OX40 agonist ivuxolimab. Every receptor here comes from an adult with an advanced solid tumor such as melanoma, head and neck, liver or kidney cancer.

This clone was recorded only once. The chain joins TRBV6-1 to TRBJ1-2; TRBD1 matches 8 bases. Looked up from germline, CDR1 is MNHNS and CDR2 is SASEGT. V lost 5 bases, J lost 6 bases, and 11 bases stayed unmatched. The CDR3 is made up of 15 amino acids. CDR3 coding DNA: TGTGCCAGCAGTTCAGCCGGGACAGGCCTACATGGCTACACCTTC. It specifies CASSSAGTGLHGYTF.

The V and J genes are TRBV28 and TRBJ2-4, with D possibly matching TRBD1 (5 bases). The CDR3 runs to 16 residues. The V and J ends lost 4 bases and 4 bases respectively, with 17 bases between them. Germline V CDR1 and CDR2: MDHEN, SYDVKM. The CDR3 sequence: CASSWAPRAGKNIQYF. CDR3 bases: TGTGCCAGCAGTTGGGCCCCCCGAGCAGGGAAAAACATTCAGTACTTC.

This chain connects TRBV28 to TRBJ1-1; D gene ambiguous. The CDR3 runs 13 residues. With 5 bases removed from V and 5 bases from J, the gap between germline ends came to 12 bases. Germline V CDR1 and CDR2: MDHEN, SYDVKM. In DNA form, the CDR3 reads TGTGCCAGCAGTCCCTCGACCAGGACTGAAGCTTTCTTT. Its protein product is CASSPSTRTEAFF.

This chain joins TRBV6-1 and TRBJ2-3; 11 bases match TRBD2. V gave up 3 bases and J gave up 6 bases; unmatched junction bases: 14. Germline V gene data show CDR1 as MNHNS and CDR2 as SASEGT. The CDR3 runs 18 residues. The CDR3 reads CASSDVVAGGATQDTQYF. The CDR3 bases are TGTGCCAGCAGTGATGTGGTAGCGGGGGGGGCCACACAGGATACGCAGTATTTT.

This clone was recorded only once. The CDR3 nucleotides read TGCGCCAGCAGCTTGGGGACGGGGGAGAACACTGAAGCTTTCTTT. Its translation is CASSLGTGENTEAFF. The rearrangement uses TRBV5-1 and TRBJ1-1; D possibly corresponds to TRBD1 (5 bases). The V and J ends lost 0 bases and 1 base respectively, with 10 bases between them. The CDR3 loop spans 15 amino acids. The V gene's germline CDR1 is SGHRS and CDR2 YFSETQ. Full variable domain (rest looked up from reference TRBV5-1 and TRBJ1-1): KAGVTQTPRYLIKTRGQQVTLSCSPISGHRSVSWYQQTPGQGLQFLFEYFSETQRNKGNFPGRFSGRQFSNSRSEMNVSTLELGDSALYLCASSLGTGENTEAFFGQGTRLTVV.

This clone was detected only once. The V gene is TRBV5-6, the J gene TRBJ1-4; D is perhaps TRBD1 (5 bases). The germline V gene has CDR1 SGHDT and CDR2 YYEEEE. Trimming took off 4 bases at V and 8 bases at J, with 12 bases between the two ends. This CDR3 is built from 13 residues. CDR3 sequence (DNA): TGTGCCAGCAGCGGCGGGGGGAAGGAAAAACTGTTTTTT. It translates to CASSGGGKEKLFF.

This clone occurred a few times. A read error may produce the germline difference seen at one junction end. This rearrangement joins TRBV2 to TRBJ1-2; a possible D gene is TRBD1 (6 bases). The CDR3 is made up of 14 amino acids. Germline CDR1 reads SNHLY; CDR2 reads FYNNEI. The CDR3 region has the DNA TGTGCCAGCAGTGAGGATTTGAGGGATGGGGGCTCCACCTTC. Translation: CASSEDLRDGGSTF.

Here the CDR3 reads CASSPRTVLNNEQFF. In DNA, the CDR3 is TGTGCCAGCAGCCCCAGGACAGTCCTTAACAATGAGCAGTTCTTC. The chain has TRBV5-8 and TRBJ2-1, with D possibly TRBD1 on 6 matching bases. The CDR3 contains 15 residues. Trimming left V 4 bases short and J 5 bases short, with 16 bases between. Germline CDR1 reads SGHTS; CDR2 reads YDEGEE.